The 11 T cell receptor beta chains reported below all come from one sample, sequenced in a study of cytomegalovirus exposure and HLA in healthy donors. Primers for the PCR totalled 60 Vbeta and 13 Jbeta. The data were produced by immunoSEQ multiplex PCR, yet TCRdb's version contains in-frame clones alone and is incomplete. This table holds under 60,000 clones, around 77% found once. The sequenced sample consisted of PBMCs. Receptors originate from a woman aged 40 to 50 in good health and CMV-seropositive.

The chain combines TRBV27 with TRBJ1-6, with TRBD1 as a possible D gene (5 bases). Germline V gene data show CDR1 as MNHEY and CDR2 as SMNVEV (reference sequence). The germline V and J ends were trimmed by 5 bases and 10 bases, with 21 bases remaining between them. The CDR3 has 16 residues. The CDR3 sequence: CASSPRAAAGGSPLHF. CDR3 sequence (DNA): TGTGCCAGCAGTCCTAGAGCGGCGGCGGGGGGATCACCCCTCCACTTT.

V and J are TRBV5-6 and TRBJ2-5; TRBD1 matches 10 bases. The better agreement between TRBJ2-7 and the DNA end casts doubt on the J call. The CDR3 has 15 amino acids. CDR1 SGHDT and CDR2 YYEEEE come from the germline V gene. The CDR3 bases are TGTGCCAGCAACCCGGACAGGGGGTATTCCTACGAGCAGTACTTC. The encoded protein is CASNPDRGYSYEQYF.

This chain connects TRBV13 to TRBJ1-5, with D possibly matching TRBD1 (5 bases). Germline V CDR1 and CDR2: PRHDT, FYEKMQ (reference sequence). CDR3 length equals 16 residues. Trimming took 5 bases from V and 0 from J, leaving 14 bases between them. The CDR3 DNA reads TGTGCCAGCAGCGCATTGGGGGGGGATAGCAATCAGCCCCAGCATTTT. Amino acid sequence: CASSALGGDSNQPQHF.

The genes are TRBV11-1 and TRBJ1-6; 8 nucleotides line up with TRBD1. This CDR3 is built from 14 residues. Germline CDR1 and CDR2: SGHAT and FQDESV (reference sequence). With V trimmed by 4 bases and J by 6 bases, 2 bases remained unmatched. The CDR3 loop is CASSSGQVNSPLHF. CDR3 in DNA: TGTGCCAGCAGCTCGGGACAGGTTAATTCACCCCTCCACTTT.

The chain couples TRBV27 to TRBJ2-7; 7 nucleotides align to TRBD2. The CDR3 contains 16 residues. J lost 3 bases, V lost 6 bases, and 14 bases had no gene match. Germline assignment: CDR1 MNHEY and CDR2 SMNVEV (reference sequence). The CDR3 DNA sequence: TGTGCCAGCAGGCATACGACTAGCAAAAAAAACTACGAGCAGTACTTC. Protein sequence: CASRHTTSKKNYEQYF.

This rearrangement joins TRBV10-3 to TRBJ2-1, with TRBD2 matching over 12 bases. In germline, CDR1 is ENHRY, CDR2 SYGVKD. Unmatched junction bases numbered 10, after V lost 6 bases and J lost 7 bases. The CDR3 contains 16 residues. CDR3 coding DNA: TGTGCCATCAGCACTACCCTAGCGGGGGGGCCTAATGAGCAGTTCTTC. It translates to CAISTTLAGGPNEQFF.

This clone was seen a few times. The chain has TRBV6-5 and TRBJ1-2; D remains unclear. Germline CDR1 and CDR2: MNHEY and SVGAGI. This CDR3 comprises 12 residues. Between the trimmed V and J ends, which lost 5 bases and 0 bases, there was a span of 4 bases. This CDR3 is CASSIANYGYTF. The CDR3 nucleotides read TGTGCCAGCAGTATAGCTAACTATGGCTACACCTTC.

This chain joins TRBV7-9 and TRBJ1-4; weak D call: TRBD1 (5 bases). Trimming left V 2 bases short and J 6 bases short, with 13 bases between. Germline-derived CDR1 and CDR2 are SEHNR and FQNEAQ (reference sequence). This CDR3 spans 15 amino acids. The CDR3 bases are TGTGCCAGCAGCTTATACCGGGACTGGGATGAAAAACTGTTTTTT. Translated: CASSLYRDWDEKLFF.

The CDR3 DNA reads TGTGCCAGCTCACCGATGGGAGGAGAAAAACTGTTTTTT. Protein product: CASSPMGGEKLFF. The chain couples TRBV18 to TRBJ1-4, with D uncertain. The CDR3 runs to 13 residues. The germline V gene encodes CDR1 KGHSH and CDR2 LQKENI. Between the trimmed V and J ends, which lost 3 bases and 8 bases, there was a span of 10 bases.

This clone was picked up a small number of times. This chain connects TRBV18 to TRBJ2-7, with D possibly TRBD2 on 5 matching bases. Trimming shortened V by 6 bases and J by 6 bases, and 21 bases separated the two germline ends. This CDR3 comprises 15 residues. Germline V lookup: CDR1 KGHSH, CDR2 LQKENI. CDR3 protein: CASSPRRRLTFEQYF. CDR3 in DNA: TGTGCCAGCTCCCCTCGTAGGAGGCTTACCTTCGAGCAGTACTTC.

The table lists this clone with a count of one. J is TRBJ2-5 and V is TRBV2, with D unresolved. Per the germline V gene, CDR1 is SNHLY and CDR2 is FYNNEI. The CDR3 has 9 residues. The V end lost 9 bases, the J end lost 10 bases, and 9 bases lay between the germline ends. The CDR3 nucleotides are TGTGCCAGGCCTAAAAACCAGTACTTC. Translating gives CARPKNQYF.